This T cell receptor beta chain was profiled in a study of cytomegalovirus exposure and HLA in healthy donors. The CDR3 has 15 amino acids. Trimming at V came to 5 bases and at J to 1 base, leaving 5 bases not matched to a gene. Germline-derived CDR1 and CDR2 are SGHAT and FQNNGV. Amplification used 60 Vbeta primers and 13 Jbeta primers. TCRdb's table, derived via immunoSEQ multiplex PCR, lists solely in-frame clones and lacks some. The sample includes hundreds of thousands of clones, around 73% of them seen just once. The chain employs TRBV11-2 and TRBJ2-3, with 8 bases lining up with TRBD1. This TCR was recovered from a male donor in good health and CMV-seronegative. Sequencing was performed on PBMCs. The CDR3, as DNA: TGTGCCAGCAGCCCCGGACAGGGTCGCACAGATACGCAGTATTTT. Its protein is CASSPGQGRTDTQYF.